A selection of T cell receptor beta chains follows, all from one sample in a study of graft-versus-host responses after intestinal transplantation. Here immunoSEQ multiplex PCR was the method, and the copy in TCRdb shows in-frame clones only, minus some. The table shows tens of thousands of clones, with 90% to 95% occurring only once. Antigens of these TCRs are unknown. Material: unstimulated CD8+ T cells sorted from spleen or lymph node cells, obtained before transplant. The origin of the receptors is a human donor who was the organ donor for an intestinal transplant. Each CDR3 is given with its conserved first and last residue. The order of the fields is J gene, V gene, CDR3 protein.

>TRBJ2-3|TRBV9
CASSVGRANTDTQYF
>TRBJ1-5|TRBV28
CASSFTGWGQPQHF
>TRBJ1-1|TRBV7-9
CASSREEFEAFF
>TRBJ1-2|TRBV6-5
CASWDRGLYGYTF
>TRBJ1-2|TRBV27
CASSAARAYGYTF
>TRBJ1-5|TRBV2
CATRSRPDSNQPQHF
>TRBJ1-2|TRBV4-3
CASSDRGINYGYTF
>TRBJ1-5|TRBV27
CASSSSTGGAQPQHF
>TRBJ2-1|TRBV30
CALSSTQGAYEQFF
>TRBJ1-2|TRBV6-1
CASSVSGAYGYTF
>TRBJ1-4|TRBV11-2
CASSLGQGGEKLFF
>TRBJ2-1|TRBV18
CASSLTSGGDEQFF
>TRBJ2-6|TRBV9
CASRRFDSHSGANVLTF
>-|TRBV2
CASDLSVSYEQYF
>TRBJ1-2|TRBV19
CASGGQGYGYTF
>TRBJ1-5|TRBV4-1
CASSQDPGNQPQHF
>TRBJ1-5|TRBV12-5
CASGLPPQGFPQHF
>TRBJ1-1|TRBV30
CAWIWMQGLTEAFF
>TRBJ1-2|TRBV6-6
CASSYSPGVENYGYTF
>TRBJ2-1|TRBV6-4
CASSDSPSGGYNEQFF
>TRBJ2-2|TRBV7-9
CASSPPATGELFF
>TRBJ2-7|TRBV30
CAWSVQSLGGLEQYF
>TRBJ2-6|TRBV21-1
CASSTDSTGLSPLGSGANVLTF
>TRBJ1-2|TRBV11-2
CASSQTEDGYTF
>TRBJ2-3|TRBV27
CASSFLAGGGTDTQYF
>TRBJ2-3|TRBV6-1
CASSLYLTDTQYF
>TRBJ1-2|TRBV28
CASSLKVNYGYTF
>TRBJ1-6|TRBV9
CASSGTGNSPLHF
>TRBJ2-1|TRBV29-1
CSVQTGLAGGISYNEQFF
>TRBJ1-1|TRBV9
CASSVAGLTEAFF
>TRBJ2-3|TRBV7-2
CASSPSNYLLAAYTDTQYF
>TRBJ2-3|TRBV4-2
CASSQVQGASTDTQYF
>TRBJ2-3|TRBV5-4
CASSSPFGYTQYF
>TRBJ2-3|TRBV2
CASGVGGGTDTQYF
>TRBJ1-2|TRBV6-5
CASSGRENYGYTF
>TRBJ2-5|TRBV28
CASSPTWTGQETQYF
>TRBJ1-2|TRBV11-2
CASSLEQGSAGYTF
>TRBJ1-5|TRBV30
CAWSVPAGDQPQHF
>TRBJ1-1|TRBV14
CATAGGTEAFF
>TRBJ1-6|TRBV6-5
CASSLEGVLSPLHF
>TRBJ1-4|TRBV18
CASSLTPPRGGRSGNEKLFF
>TRBJ1-1|TRBV6-6
CASSLPPGTENTEAFF
>TRBJ2-7|TRBV15
CATSRDFSTTHYEQYF
>TRBJ2-7|TRBV6-6
CASSWGQAGLYEQYF